The 3 T cell receptor beta chains in this list originate from one sample, sequenced in a study of blood T cells in healthy people across ages. Primers used in a second PCR of roughly 7 to 11 cycles were a sample-barcoded 5' primer and a J-beta primer mix. A single record per CDR3 protein comes from TCRdb applying MiXCR to the 5' RACE reads. This table holds around 820,000 distinct CDR3 sequences, 25% found once. The same data also contributed to another study, on T cells of mothers and their children.

Specimen: blood. The receptors derive from a boy between 10 and 17 years old in good health.

This chain connects TRBV7-2 to TRBJ1-2, with 9 positions matching TRBD1. Per the germline V gene, CDR1 is SGHTA and CDR2 is FQGNSA. The CDR3 sequence is 15 residues long. V shed 6 bases and J 4 bases; nucleotides not matched to a gene: 9. The CDR3 region has the DNA TGTGCCAGCAGGGTAGGGACAGGGATCGTCTATGGCTACACCTTC. Encoded protein: CASRVGTGIVYGYTF.

This clonotype has more than one count but fewer than ten. This chain links TRBV11-2 with TRBJ2-4; TRBD2 is a possible D gene (6 bases). The CDR3 contains 16 residues. The V gene lost 4 bases and the J gene lost 7 bases, with 20 bases spanning the gap. Germline V gene lookup returns CDR1 SGHAT and CDR2 FQNNGV. The DNA for the CDR3 is TGTGCCAGCAGCTATCCGGGAGAAGTGATGATTAACATTCAGTACTTC. It codes for CASSYPGEVMINIQYF.

This clonotype was counted only a few times. The chain uses TRBV29-1 and TRBJ2-3, with D unclear. Trimming stripped 7 bases from V and 1 base from J, with 15 bases between. This CDR3 has 14 amino acids. Per the germline V gene, CDR1 is SQVTM and CDR2 is ANQGSEA. CDR3 sequence reads: CSAGPTDGTDTQYF. In nucleotides, the CDR3 is TGCAGCGCAGGTCCCACAGACGGCACAGATACGCAGTATTTT.